A single sample gave rise to the 21 T cell receptor beta chains below, sequenced in a study of spatial heterogeneity in lung cancer. Time point: sample taken at primary tumor resection. Sequencing of whole RNA from tumor, nontumor lung or frozen PBMC involved no sorting. TCRdb reprocessed the 5' RACE reads with MiXCR, giving one entry per CDR3 protein. The table has under 40,000 distinct CDR3 sequences, roughly 5.5% seen once. The sequences come from PBMCs, collected at surgery. The receptor source for this set is a female donor with early-stage non-small cell lung cancer.

This clonotype was seen at least ten times. The V call is TRBV18, the J call TRBJ1-4; weak D call: TRBD1 (5 bases). Trimming shortened V by 1 base and J by 2 bases, and 11 bases separated the two germline ends. The CDR3 length is 16 residues. Germline CDR1 KGHSH, CDR2 LQKENI. CDR3 loop: CASSPRGLTTNEKLFF. Here the CDR3 DNA reads TGTGCCAGCTCACCACGGGGCCTGACGACTAATGAAAAACTGTTTTTT. Supplemented by reference TRBV18 and TRBJ1-4, the full variable domain reads NAGVMQNPRHLVRRRGQEARLRCSPMKGHSHVYWYRQLPEEGLKFMVYLQKENIIDESGMPKERFSAEFPKEGPSILRIQQVVRGDSAAYFCASSPRGLTTNEKLFFGSGTQLSVL.

This clonotype was counted between two and nine times. This chain joins TRBV5-1 and TRBJ2-1; the match to TRBD2 covers 10 bases. The V gene end was trimmed by 3 bases and the J gene end by 8 bases; junction bases not matched to a gene: 8. Per germline, CDR1 SGHRS and CDR2 YFSETQ. The CDR3 has 15 amino acids. CDR3 nucleotides: TGCGCCAGCAGCTGGAGCGGGGGGGCCACCGATGAGCAGTTCTTC. Translating it yields CASSWSGGATDEQFF.

Many counts were recorded for this clonotype. J is TRBJ1-2 and V is TRBV27; 7 positions agree with TRBD1. Trimming took 1 base from V and 8 from J; bases not matched to a gene: 7. The CDR3 is 14 residues long. Germline lookup yields CDR1 MNHEY and CDR2 SMNVEV (reference sequence). The chain's CDR3 is CASSLWGQLSGYTF. For the CDR3, the DNA is TGTGCCAGCAGTTTATGGGGACAGCTCAGCGGCTACACCTTC.

Turning to this clonotype: The junction shows a germline mismatch at one end, possibly a read error. CDR3 in amino acids: CASSFWLAGGKMVF. The DNA for the CDR3 is TGTGCCAGCAGCTTTTGGCTAGCGGGGGGGAAAATGGTTTTT. The V and J genes are TRBV7-8 and TRBJ2-3; 12 nucleotides match TRBD2. Germline V CDR1 and CDR2: SGHVS, FQNEAQ. The CDR3 is 14 residues long.

This clonotype was counted many times. This sequence joins TRBV2 and TRBJ2-5; D tentatively reads TRBD1 or TRBD2 (6 bases each). Trimming shortened V by 5 bases and J by 2 bases, and 15 bases separated the two germline ends. The CDR3 spans 15 residues. Germline assignment: CDR1 SNHLY and CDR2 FYNNEI. The CDR3 here is CASSRGGSGQETQYF. The DNA of the CDR3 is TGTGCCAGCAGTAGAGGGGGGTCGGGGCAAGAGACCCAGTACTTC.

J is TRBJ1-2 and V is TRBV12-3 or TRBV12-4, with D possibly matching TRBD1 (6 bases). With 1 base removed from V and 5 bases from J, the gap between germline ends came to 8 bases. The CDR3 runs 13 residues. CDR3 sequence reads: CASSLDRVYGYTF. The CDR3, as DNA: TGTGCCAGCAGTTTAGACAGGGTATATGGCTACACCTTC.

This clonotype showed up many times. The V call is TRBV29-1, the J call TRBJ2-5; D ambiguous. V was pared by 7 bases and J by 1 base, with 10 bases between. CDR1 is SQVTM, CDR2 ANQGSEA, per germline. This CDR3 is 12 amino acids long. CDR3 bases: TGCAGCGCCACCGACGGCCAAGAGACCCAGTACTTC. Protein product: CSATDGQETQYF.

This clonotype was picked up many times. The V and J genes are TRBV12-3 or TRBV12-4 and TRBJ1-2, with D perhaps TRBD1 (6 bases). CDR3 length: 14 residues. The ends were cut back, 4 bases at V and 8 bases at J, with 17 bases in the middle. The DNA of the CDR3 is TGTGCCAGCAGTTCGTACAGGGACGGGCTGGGCTACACCTTC. Protein sequence: CASSSYRDGLGYTF.

Only a few counts were recorded for this clonotype. The J gene is TRBJ1-4, the V gene TRBV5-8; unclear D gene. The CDR3 loop spans 13 amino acids. Trimming shortened V by 2 bases and J by 7 bases, and 9 bases separated the two germline ends. CDR1 and CDR2 (germline): SGHTS, YDEGEE. Written as DNA, the CDR3 is TGTGCCAGCAGCTTTCGGGGAGGTGAAAAACTGTTTTTT. This gives the protein CASSFRGGEKLFF. Variable domain in full (rest from reference TRBV5-8 and TRBJ1-4): EAGVTQSPTHLIKTRGQQATLRCSPISGHTSVYWYQQALGLGLQFLLWYDEGEERNRGNFPPRFSGRQFPNYSSELNVNALELEDSALYLCASSFRGGEKLFFGSGTQLSVL.

Ten or more counts support this clonotype. CDR3 amino acids: CASEGIRGTGELFF. The CDR3 nucleotides read TGTGCCAGCGAGGGTATCCGGGGGACCGGGGAGCTGTTTTTT. The V and J genes are TRBV11-2 and TRBJ2-2; weak D call: TRBD2 (6 bases). Deletions cut 8 bases from V and 5 bases from J, with 15 bases between. The CDR3 sequence is 14 residues long. Germline V gene data show CDR1 as SGHAT and CDR2 as FQNNGV.

This clonotype was seen at least ten times. The genes are TRBV28 and TRBJ2-7, with TRBD1 as a possible D gene (7 bases). With 8 bases removed from V and 5 bases from J, the gap between germline ends came to 19 bases. Germline V gene data show CDR1 as MDHEN and CDR2 as SYDVKM. The CDR3 length is 14 residues. CDR3 DNA sequence: TGTGCCAGCGGCGGAGGGGGCATTCCAAACGAGCAGTACTTC. Protein sequence: CASGGGGIPNEQYF.

There are many counts of this clonotype. The rearrangement uses TRBV7-9 and TRBJ2-2; 7 positions match TRBD1. The CDR3 sequence is 15 residues long. V lost 3 bases and J lost 2; bases outside the gene matches: 3. Germline V gives CDR1 SEHNR, CDR2 FQNEAQ (reference sequence). The chain's CDR3 is CASSLGDRNTGELFF. For the CDR3, the DNA is TGTGCCAGCAGCTTGGGGGACAGAAACACCGGGGAGCTGTTTTTT.

The chain carries TRBV11-2 and TRBJ1-5; unclear D gene. Trimming stripped 1 base from V and 6 bases from J, with 13 bases between. Germline V CDR1 and CDR2: SGHAT, FQNNGV. CDR3 size: 15 residues. The CDR3 region is CASSLASAVGQPQHF. The DNA for the CDR3 is TGTGCCAGCAGCTTAGCATCGGCGGTGGGTCAGCCCCAGCATTTT.

This chain uses TRBV6-5 with TRBJ1-1, with a tentative D call TRBD1 (5 bases). V was trimmed by 6 bases and J by 4 bases, leaving 15 bases between them. This CDR3 region has 14 residues. Germline CDR1 is MNHEY and CDR2 is SVGAGI. This CDR3 reads CASSLRAGGTEAFF. As DNA, the CDR3 is TGTGCCAGCAGCCTACGGGCTGGGGGCACTGAAGCTTTCTTT.

This clonotype has a count of ten or more. This sequence joins TRBV5-1 and TRBJ2-1; TRBD1 is a possible D gene (6 bases). Trimming took 1 base from V and 4 from J, leaving 12 bases between them. Looked up from germline, CDR1 is SGHRS and CDR2 is YFSETQ. The CDR3 sequence is 15 residues long. The CDR3 coding sequence is TGCGCCAGCAGCTTGCAGGGGAGTCAATACAATGAGCAGTTCTTC. It encodes CASSLQGSQYNEQFF.

In the case of this clonotype: With a much larger clone just one base away, this may be a read error. The rearrangement joins TRBV15 to TRBJ2-1; no clear D. The CDR3 contains 14 residues. Germline lookup yields CDR1 LNHNV and CDR2 YYDKDF (reference sequence). CDR3 loop: CATSRDPSSNERFF. The CDR3 region has the DNA TGTGCCACCAGCAGAGATCCCTCGAGCAATGAGCGGTTCTTC.

This clonotype was recorded a few times. The rearrangement uses TRBV30 and TRBJ1-2; 7 bases line up with TRBD1. The ends lost 2 bases at V and 5 bases at J; junction bases unmatched: 11. Germline lookup yields CDR1 GTSNPN and CDR2 SVGIG (reference sequence). CDR3 length equals 15 residues. Here the CDR3 reads CAWSIPDRDSYGYTF. DNA for the CDR3: TGTGCCTGGAGTATTCCCGACAGGGACTCATATGGCTACACCTTC.

This clonotype was detected ten times or more. One end of the junction fails to match germline, which may point to a read error. This chain connects TRBV7-7 to TRBJ2-1, with 7 bases aligning to TRBD2. Germline lookup yields CDR1 SSHAT and CDR2 FNYEAQ (reference sequence). This CDR3 is 15 amino acids long. The CDR3 is CASSPGEAGYNEQFF. The CDR3 bases are TGTGCTAGCAGCCCCGGCGAAGCGGGGTACAATGAGCAGTTCTTC.

This clonotype was recorded many times. The chain has TRBV5-1 and TRBJ2-5; the D gene could be TRBD1 or TRBD2 (5 bases each). Trimming took off 4 bases at V and 1 base at J, with 20 bases between the two ends. This CDR3 has 17 amino acids. In germline, CDR1 is SGHRS, CDR2 YFSETQ. The CDR3 sequence is CASSQPAGTAIQETQYF. The CDR3 region has the DNA TGCGCCAGCAGCCAACCCGCCGGGACGGCAATCCAAGAGACCCAGTACTTC.

This clonotype was detected ten times or more. J is TRBJ1-2 and V is TRBV7-2; D may be TRBD1 (5 bases). The CDR3 is 13 residues long. Trimming pared 0 bases from V and 7 bases from J, leaving 9 bases between. Germline CDR1 and CDR2: SGHTA and FQGNSA. The CDR3: CASSLAQGGGYTF. CDR3 DNA sequence: TGTGCCAGCAGCTTAGCGCAGGGAGGTGGCTACACCTTC.

At least ten counts were recorded for this clonotype. The chain combines TRBV3-1 with TRBJ1-2; the match to TRBD1 covers 8 bases. CDR3 length equals 15 residues. The germline V gene encodes CDR1 LGHDT and CDR2 YNNKEL (reference sequence). The V and J ends lost 0 bases and 4 bases, in that order; junction bases with no gene match: 4. The CDR3 nucleotides read TGTGCCAGCAGCCAAGAATCAGGGGGCGGCTATGGCTACACCTTC. Its translation: CASSQESGGGYGYTF.